The rows below give T cell receptor beta chains drawn from one sample of a study of shared clonotypes between healthy human individuals. Profiling relied on immunoSEQ multiplex PCR, and the TCRdb table lists in-frame clones only, not all of them. The sample yields around 2,100,000 clones, about 95% seen once. The sequenced sample was naive CD8+ T cells sorted from blood. All receptors come from a young man in good health. Each CDR3 is given with its conserved first and last residue. Fields, in order: V gene, CDR3 protein.

TRBV13,CASSWVGDRSTEAFF
TRBV6-6,CASSPQDLNTGELFF
TRBV7-9,CASSSGDDRVSYNEQFF
TRBV10-1,CASSDPKNQPQHF
TRBV6-5,CASQGEENTEAFF
TRBV9,CASSRTFGGTEAFF
TRBV7-8,CASSSRLAGVSHEQFF
TRBV27,CASSSPRALQETQYF
TRBV28,CASSLLENNSPLHF
TRBV5-1,CASRPTAGQGAYTGELFF
TRBV7-9,CASSKSLAEPQETQYF
TRBV9,CASSVSWGSGTYEQYF
TRBV5-6,CASSFGTYYEQYF
TRBV4-1,CASSQARTDNYGYTF
TRBV5-6,CASSLARAINQPQHF
TRBV19,CASSRDSYEQYF
TRBV27,CASSPQGGGETQYF